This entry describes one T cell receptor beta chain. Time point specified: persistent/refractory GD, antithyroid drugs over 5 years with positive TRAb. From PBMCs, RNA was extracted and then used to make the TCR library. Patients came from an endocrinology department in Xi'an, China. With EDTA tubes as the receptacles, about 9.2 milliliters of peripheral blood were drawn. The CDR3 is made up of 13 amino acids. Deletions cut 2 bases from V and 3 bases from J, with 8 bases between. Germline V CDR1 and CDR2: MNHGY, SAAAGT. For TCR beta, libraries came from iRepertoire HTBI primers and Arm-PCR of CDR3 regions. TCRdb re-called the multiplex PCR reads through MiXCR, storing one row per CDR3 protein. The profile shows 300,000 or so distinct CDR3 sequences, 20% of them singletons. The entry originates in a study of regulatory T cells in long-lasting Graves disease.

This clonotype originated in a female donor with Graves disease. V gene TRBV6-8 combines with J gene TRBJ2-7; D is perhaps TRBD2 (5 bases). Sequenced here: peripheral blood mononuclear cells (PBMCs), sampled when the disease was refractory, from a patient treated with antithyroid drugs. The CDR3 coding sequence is TGTGCCAGCAGTTACGAGACTAACTACGAGCAGTACTTC. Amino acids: CASSYETNYEQYF.